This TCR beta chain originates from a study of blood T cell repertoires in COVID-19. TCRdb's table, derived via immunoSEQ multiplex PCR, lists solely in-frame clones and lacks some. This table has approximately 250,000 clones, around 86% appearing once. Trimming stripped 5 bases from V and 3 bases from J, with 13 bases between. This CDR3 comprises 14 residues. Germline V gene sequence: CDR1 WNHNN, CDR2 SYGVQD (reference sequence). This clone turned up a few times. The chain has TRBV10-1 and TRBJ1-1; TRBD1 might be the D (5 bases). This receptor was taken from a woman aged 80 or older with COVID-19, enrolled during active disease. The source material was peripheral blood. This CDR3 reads CASSQGSTHTEAFF. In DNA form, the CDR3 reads TGCGCCAGCAGTCAGGGTAGCACTCACACTGAAGCTTTCTTT.